This entry features one TCR beta chain sequence. What antigen it recognizes has not been identified. No base qualities exist here, and no much larger clone lies one base off it. Each donor gave one peripheral blood draw, approximately 110 mL on average, collected into heparinised tubes. A BD FACSAria II and a panel including CD45RO, CCR7, CD25, CD127, CD95 and CD27 were used to sort naive, central memory, regulatory and stem cell-like memory CD4+ T cells. All sorted populations exceeded 95% purity. PBMCs were isolated right away by Lymphoprep density gradient centrifugation and were stained directly, without culture. So that batch effects would be minimized, each experiment stained and sorted samples in pairs, pairing one healthy donor with one patient. These data are taken from a study of beta chain features in type 1 diabetes (dated by TCRdb to between 2017 and 2018). A note on the overall study: Mean age, gender distribution, total cell number and subset yield did not differ between patients and healthy donors. Regulatory and stem cell-like memory subsets were isolated from only 8 patients and about 8 healthy donors, whereas naive and central memory subsets came from all 30 or so donors. In the study, TCRB repertoires of sorted circulating CD4+ T cell subsets from recently diagnosed type 1 diabetes patients were compared with those of matched healthy donors. A total of roughly 100,000,000 sorted cells were examined across all samples, and the number of cells per subset was strongly correlated with RNA yield.

Findings and caveats that apply to the study as a whole: Because cDNA was sequenced instead of genomic DNA, activated cells with high expression could be over-represented, although the groups did not differ in activation or CD3 levels. Fewer insertions and more nucleotide deletions at VDJ recombination sites were observed in patients with type 1 diabetes, implying thymic rearrangement abnormalities. PCR may preferentially amplify shorter templates, but because patient and control samples were amplified and corrected together, any resulting skew would affect both groups equally. Only small numbers of individuals were included in the HLA sub-analyses, which left unresolved whether HLA type had any influence on TCRB rearrangement. A moderate but significant shortening of TCRB CDR3 length was observed in type 1 diabetes patients in all four CD4+ subsets. Naive, central memory and regulatory TCRB repertoires appeared to be more similar among patients than among healthy donors.

V lost 4 bases and J lost 8 bases; the stretch between them is 21 bases long. The CDR3 numbers 15 residues from cysteine through phenylalanine. Only the CDR3 DNA is retained, 45 bases long and in frame from the first base. Taken from the germline V gene, the CDR1 and CDR2 loops are SQVTM and ANQGSEA. All of the isolated RNA was reverse transcribed with the High Capacity cDNA Reverse Transcription Kit, so expressed TCRB transcripts were sequenced. Naive, central memory and regulatory T cell samples underwent deep immunoSEQ sequencing, averaging roughly 3.5 million total reads per sample. Sorted cells were lysed in RLT buffer, and RNA was extracted using DNase-treated RNeasy Micro or Mini kits according to cell number. To prevent cross-contamination, each cell subset was processed individually, whereas patient and healthy donor samples were processed jointly. The immunoSEQ multiplex PCR was used to amplify TCRB sequences from cDNA, generating 87-bp fragments that spanned the CDR3 region. Sequencing of the amplicons was done on the Illumina HiSeq platform. For the original study's pipeline: Synthetic template baselines were used to correct PCR bias computationally, reads within Hamming distance 2 were collapsed, and singletons that could not be merged were discarded. Reads were aligned against IMGT to assign V, D and J genes, CDR3 length and insertions or deletions at six rearrangement sites. Clonotype counts were normalized to sorted cell number within each subset before computing true diversity and Gini coefficients with the tcR R package. The overlap coefficient, calculated on TCRB nucleotide sequences, was used to measure repertoire sharing. What TCRdb holds here is the immuneACCESS table cut down to in-frame rearrangements. Part of the clones is not present; checked against another copy, under half of the missing clones reflect an unresolved V gene, and the others are unexplained. From that table come the V and J calls and clone size; the DNA was used to work out D and trimming. Within this sample are 200,000 to 250,000 clones, with approximately 10% of them counted one time only. The ten largest clones take up approximately 1.4% of the sample.

The rearranged segments are TRBV29-1 and TRBJ2-1, with the D segment identity uncertain. The sample was central memory CD4+ T cells from blood. This receptor was obtained from a young man in good health. In nucleotide form, the sequence is TGCAGCGTTGTGGCGGATCCTCCAAAGGGATATGAGCAGTTCTTC. Its amino acids are CSVVADPPKGYEQFF.